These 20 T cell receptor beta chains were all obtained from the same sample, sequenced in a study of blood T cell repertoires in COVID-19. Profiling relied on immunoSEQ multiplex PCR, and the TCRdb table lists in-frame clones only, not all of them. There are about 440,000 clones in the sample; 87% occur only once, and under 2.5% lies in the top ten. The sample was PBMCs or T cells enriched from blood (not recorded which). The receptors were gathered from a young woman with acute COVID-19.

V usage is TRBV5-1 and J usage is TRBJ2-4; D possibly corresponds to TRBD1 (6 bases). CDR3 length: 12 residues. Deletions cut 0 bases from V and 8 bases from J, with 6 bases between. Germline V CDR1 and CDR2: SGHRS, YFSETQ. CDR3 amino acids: CASSLDRDIQYF. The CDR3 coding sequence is TGCGCCAGCAGCTTGGACAGGGACATTCAGTACTTC. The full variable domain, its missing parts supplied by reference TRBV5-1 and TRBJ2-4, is KAGVTQTPRYLIKTRGQQVTLSCSPISGHRSVSWYQQTPGQGLQFLFEYFSETQRNKGNFPGRFSGRQFSNSRSEMNVSTLELGDSALYLCASSLDRDIQYFGAGTRLSVL.

The CDR3 DNA sequence: TGTGCCAGCAGCCTACGGGGACAGGGGTATTCACCCCTCCACTTT. It translates to CASSLRGQGYSPLHF. This chain links TRBV14 with TRBJ1-6; the match to TRBD1 covers 10 bases. V lost 4 bases, J lost 8 bases, and 5 bases stayed unmatched. The length of the CDR3 is 15 residues. The germline V gene has CDR1 SGHDN and CDR2 FVKESK.

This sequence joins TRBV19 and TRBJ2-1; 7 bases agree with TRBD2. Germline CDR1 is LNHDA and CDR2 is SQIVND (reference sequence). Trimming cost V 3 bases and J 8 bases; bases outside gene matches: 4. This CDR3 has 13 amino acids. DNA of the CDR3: TGTGCCAGTAGTATCGGGAGGTTGGATGAGCAGTTCTTC. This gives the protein CASSIGRLDEQFF.

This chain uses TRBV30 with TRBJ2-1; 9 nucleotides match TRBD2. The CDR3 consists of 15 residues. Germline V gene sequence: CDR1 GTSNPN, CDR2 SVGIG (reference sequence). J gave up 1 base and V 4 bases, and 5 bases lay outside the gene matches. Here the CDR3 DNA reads TGTGCCTGGAAGGGCGGGAGGGCATCCTACAATGAGCAGTTCTTC. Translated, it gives CAWKGGRASYNEQFF.

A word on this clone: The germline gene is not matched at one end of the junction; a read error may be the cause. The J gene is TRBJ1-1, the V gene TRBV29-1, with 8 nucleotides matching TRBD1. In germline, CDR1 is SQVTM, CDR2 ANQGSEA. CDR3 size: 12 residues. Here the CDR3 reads CSVEAGTGEAFF. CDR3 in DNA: TGCAGCGTCGAAGCAGGGACAGGTGAAGCTTTCTTT.

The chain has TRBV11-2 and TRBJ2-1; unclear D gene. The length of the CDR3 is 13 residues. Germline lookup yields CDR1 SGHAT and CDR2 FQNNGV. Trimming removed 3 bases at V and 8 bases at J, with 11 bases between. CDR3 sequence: CASSLALFHEQFF. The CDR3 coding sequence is TGTGCCAGCAGCTTGGCCCTTTTTCATGAGCAGTTCTTC.

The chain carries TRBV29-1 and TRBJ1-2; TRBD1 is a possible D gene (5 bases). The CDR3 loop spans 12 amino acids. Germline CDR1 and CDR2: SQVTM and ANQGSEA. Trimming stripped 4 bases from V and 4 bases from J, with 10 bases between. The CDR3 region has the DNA TGCAGCGTTGTAGTGACAGCCTATGGCTACACCTTC. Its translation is CSVVVTAYGYTF.

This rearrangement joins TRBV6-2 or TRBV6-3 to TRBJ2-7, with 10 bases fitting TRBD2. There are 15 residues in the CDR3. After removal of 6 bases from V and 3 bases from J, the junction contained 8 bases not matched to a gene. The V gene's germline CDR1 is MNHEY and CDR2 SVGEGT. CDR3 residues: CASSPSGRAGYEQYF. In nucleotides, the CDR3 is TGTGCCAGCAGCCCTAGCGGGAGAGCTGGCTACGAGCAGTACTTC.

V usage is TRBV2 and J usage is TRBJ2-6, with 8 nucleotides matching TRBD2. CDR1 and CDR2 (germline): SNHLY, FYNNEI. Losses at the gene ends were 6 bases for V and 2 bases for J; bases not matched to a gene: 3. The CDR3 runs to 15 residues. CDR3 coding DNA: TGTGCCAGCAGGGGCGGGGGGCCTGGGGCCAACGTCCTGACTTTC. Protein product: CASRGGGPGANVLTF.

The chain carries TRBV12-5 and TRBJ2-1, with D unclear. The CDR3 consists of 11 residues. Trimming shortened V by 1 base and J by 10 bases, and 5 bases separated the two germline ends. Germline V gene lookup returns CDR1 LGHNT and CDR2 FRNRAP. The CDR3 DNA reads TGTGCTAGTGGTTTGGGTATCGAGCAGTTCTTC. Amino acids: CASGLGIEQFF. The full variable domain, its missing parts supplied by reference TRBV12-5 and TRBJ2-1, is DARVTQTPRHKVTEMGQEVTMRCQPILGHNTVFWYRQTMMQGLELLAYFRNRAPLDDSGMPKDRFSAEMPDATLATLKIQPSEPRDSAVYFCASGLGIEQFFGPGTRLTVL.

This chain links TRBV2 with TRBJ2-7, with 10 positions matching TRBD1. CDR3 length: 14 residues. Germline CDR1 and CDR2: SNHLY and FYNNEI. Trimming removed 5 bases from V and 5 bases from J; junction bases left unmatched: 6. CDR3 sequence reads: CASSRQGAHNEQYF. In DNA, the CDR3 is TGTGCCAGCAGTAGACAGGGGGCGCACAACGAGCAGTACTTC.

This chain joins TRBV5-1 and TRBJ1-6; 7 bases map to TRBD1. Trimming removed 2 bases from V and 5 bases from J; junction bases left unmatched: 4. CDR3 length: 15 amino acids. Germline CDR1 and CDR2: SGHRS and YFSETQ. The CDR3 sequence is CASSFGTAHNSPLHF. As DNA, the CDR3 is TGCGCCAGCAGCTTTGGGACAGCCCATAATTCACCCCTCCACTTT. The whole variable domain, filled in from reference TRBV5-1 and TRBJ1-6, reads KAGVTQTPRYLIKTRGQQVTLSCSPISGHRSVSWYQQTPGQGLQFLFEYFSETQRNKGNFPGRFSGRQFSNSRSEMNVSTLELGDSALYLCASSFGTAHNSPLHFGNGTRLTVT.

The CDR3 protein is CASSLSRGNEQFF. CDR3 bases: TGTGCCAGCAGCTTATCCAGGGGCAATGAGCAGTTCTTC. This chain connects TRBV7-8 to TRBJ2-1; perhaps TRBD1 as D (6 bases). Germline V gene data show CDR1 as SGHVS and CDR2 as FQNEAQ. The CDR3 runs to 13 residues. V lost 2 bases, J lost 6 bases, and 8 bases lay in between.

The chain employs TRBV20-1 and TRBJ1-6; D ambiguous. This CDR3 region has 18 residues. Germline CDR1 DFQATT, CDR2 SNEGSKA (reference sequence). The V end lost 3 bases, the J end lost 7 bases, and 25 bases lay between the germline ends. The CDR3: CSASTLPGGGLANSPLHF. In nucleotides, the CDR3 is TGCAGTGCTAGTACCCTCCCCGGCGGAGGCTTGGCGAATTCACCCCTCCACTTT.

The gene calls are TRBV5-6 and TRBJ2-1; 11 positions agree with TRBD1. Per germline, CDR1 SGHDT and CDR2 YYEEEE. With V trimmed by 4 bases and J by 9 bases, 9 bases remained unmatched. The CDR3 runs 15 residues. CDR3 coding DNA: TGTGCCAGCAGCCCGACCCGGACAGGGGGCGTTGAGCAGTTCTTC. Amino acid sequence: CASSPTRTGGVEQFF.

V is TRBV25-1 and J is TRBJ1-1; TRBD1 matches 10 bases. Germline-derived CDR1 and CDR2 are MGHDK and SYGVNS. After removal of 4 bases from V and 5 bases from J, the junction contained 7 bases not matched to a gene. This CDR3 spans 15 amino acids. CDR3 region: CASSGRDRGGTEAFF. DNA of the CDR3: TGTGCCAGCAGTGGCCGGGACAGGGGTGGAACTGAAGCTTTCTTT.

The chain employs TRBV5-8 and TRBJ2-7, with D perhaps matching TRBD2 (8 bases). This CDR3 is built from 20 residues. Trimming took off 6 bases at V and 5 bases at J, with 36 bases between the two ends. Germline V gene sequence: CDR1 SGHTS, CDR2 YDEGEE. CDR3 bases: TGTGCCAGCATCTCGGGGCATAACAGGGGCAGGTGGAGCGGGGGAGACGAGCAGTACTTC. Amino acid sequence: CASISGHNRGRWSGGDEQYF.

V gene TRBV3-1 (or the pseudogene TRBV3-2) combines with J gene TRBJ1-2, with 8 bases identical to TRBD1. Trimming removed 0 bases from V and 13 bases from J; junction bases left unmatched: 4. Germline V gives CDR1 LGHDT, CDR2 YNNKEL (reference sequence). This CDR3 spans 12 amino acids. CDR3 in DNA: TGTGCCAGCAGCCAAGAGGACAGGGCCAGCACCTTC. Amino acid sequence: CASSQEDRASTF.

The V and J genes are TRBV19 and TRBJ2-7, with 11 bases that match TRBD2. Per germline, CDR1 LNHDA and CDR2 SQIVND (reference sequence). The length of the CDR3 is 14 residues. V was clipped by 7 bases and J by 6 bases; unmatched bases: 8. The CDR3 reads CASKLAGVFSEQYF. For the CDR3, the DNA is TGTGCCAGTAAACTAGCGGGAGTCTTTTCCGAGCAGTACTTC.

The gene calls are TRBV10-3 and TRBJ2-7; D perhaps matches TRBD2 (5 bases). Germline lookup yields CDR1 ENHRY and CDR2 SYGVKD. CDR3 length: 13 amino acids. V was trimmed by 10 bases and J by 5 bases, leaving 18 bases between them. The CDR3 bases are TGTGCCACCCTGCGGGTGGGCTTACACGAGCAGTACTTC. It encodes CATLRVGLHEQYF.